Described below is a single T cell receptor (beta chain) sequence and its context. The data were taken from a study of OX40 agonist ivuxolimab in advanced cancers. The data were produced by immunoSEQ multiplex PCR, yet TCRdb's version contains in-frame clones alone and is incomplete. The sample has about 54,000 clones; 75% to 95% are singletons. V was pared by 0 bases and J by 8 bases, with 17 bases between. The V gene's germline CDR1 is SGHDT and CDR2 YYEEEE. CDR3 length: 15 residues. The gene calls are TRBV5-6 and TRBJ1-2, with D possibly being TRBD1 (5 bases). Sequencing was performed on CD4+ or CD8+ T cells sorted from blood, taken in a trial of the OX40 agonist ivuxolimab. The receptor was derived from an adult with an advanced solid tumor such as melanoma, head and neck, liver or kidney cancer. CDR3 sequence reads: CASSLVLGGSSGYTF. As DNA, the CDR3 is TGTGCCAGCAGCTTGGTCCTGGGGGGATCTAGCGGCTACACCTTC.